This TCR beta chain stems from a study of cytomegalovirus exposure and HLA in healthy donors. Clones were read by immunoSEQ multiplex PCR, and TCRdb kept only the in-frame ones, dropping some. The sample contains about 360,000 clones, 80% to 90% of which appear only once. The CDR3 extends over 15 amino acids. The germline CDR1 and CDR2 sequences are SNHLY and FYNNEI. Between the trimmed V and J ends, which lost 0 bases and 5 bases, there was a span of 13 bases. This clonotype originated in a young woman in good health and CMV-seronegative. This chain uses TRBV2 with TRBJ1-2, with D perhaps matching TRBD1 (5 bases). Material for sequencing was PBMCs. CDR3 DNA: TGTGCCAGCAGTGAAGCGCCGGACACCTCGTATGGCTACACCTTC. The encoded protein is CASSEAPDTSYGYTF.